A selection of T cell receptor beta chains follows, all from one sample in a study of T-cell memory formation after mild COVID-19. TCRdb redid the calling of the 5' RACE reads with MiXCR, one entry per CDR3 protein. The data show approximately 240,000 distinct CDR3 sequences, 16% seen once. Sample: PBMCs or a T cell subset sorted from them (not recorded which). These receptors were collected from a man between 18 and 29 years old who had mild COVID-19 (a few samples of this study predate the infection). Cell type and time point are not known. The conserved cysteine and the conserved F or W are not part of the CDR3 here. Expanded clones get a size class; other rows say once, few or many, or leave the size out.

few	TRBJ2-5	TRBV6-6	ASSSRGSPQETQY
few	TRBJ2-5	TRBV12-5	ASGLDIQETQY
few	TRBJ2-5	TRBV7-2	ASSPGGPLRETQY
many	TRBJ2-2	TRBV5-1	ASSLDSPNTGELF
few	TRBJ1-5	TRBV7-8	ASSLAGESQPQH
many	TRBJ2-1	TRBV4-1	ASSQGTGPYNEQF
many	TRBJ2-3	TRBV11-2	ASSLASPKDTQY
.	TRBJ1-3	TRBV3-1	ASSPGQPSSGNTIY
few	TRBJ2-1	TRBV4-3	ASSPHPTSGGISYNEQF
few	TRBJ2-2	TRBV7-8	ASSPTSPNTGELF
.	TRBJ2-2	TRBV5-1	ASSQEGRGGELF
many	TRBJ1-5	TRBV7-2	ASSLWGNQPQH
.	TRBJ2-5	TRBV6-5	ASAGLMETQY
few	TRBJ1-2	TRBV5-1	ASSSGQGARSGYT
.	TRBJ1-5	TRBV5-6	ASSWGPREDQPQH
.	TRBJ1-1	TRBV5-5	ASSHAGRTEAF
few	TRBJ1-2	TRBV5-1	ASSLVAQGSGYT
few	TRBJ2-1	TRBV15	ATSFGFYNEQF
.	TRBJ2-3	TRBV12-3/TRBV12-4	ASSLGTRQY
.	TRBJ1-1	TRBV10-3	AISERAAEAF
many	TRBJ1-6	TRBV5-1	ASSALGQGDSPLH
few	TRBJ2-2	TRBV5-1	ASSLPPSGGQNTGELF
few	TRBJ2-1	TRBV10-3	AIGRGQTWF
many	TRBJ2-7	TRBV7-2	ASSPQSGTGLEQY
few	TRBJ1-2	TRBV12-3/TRBV12-4	ASVASGTDGYT
many	TRBJ2-2	TRBV29-1	SVGAGTGELF
.	TRBJ2-3	TRBV5-1	ASSWAGVGTDTQY
few	TRBJ2-3	TRBV10-3	AISESDRSTDTQY
few	TRBJ2-5	TRBV20-1	SAREPANQY
few	TRBJ1-1	TRBV6-2/TRBV6-3	ASSFNPDRMNTEAF
few	TRBJ2-3	TRBV19	ASTEKGAVGTDTQY
.	TRBJ2-5	TRBV6-1	ASSEALKTQY
.	TRBJ2-3	TRBV7-2	ASSLVGGGTQY
.	TRBJ2-7	TRBV18	ASSPYSGAPYEQY
.	TRBJ2-5	TRBV3-1	ASSQNTNHRGETQY
.	TRBJ1-5	TRBV9	ASSGPGQYQPQH
many	TRBJ2-1	TRBV7-3	ASSFGTDNEQF
few	TRBJ1-2	TRBV4-3	ASSRGGSSQAYGYT
few	TRBJ1-4	TRBV15	ATSRVGGKLF
.	TRBJ1-1	TRBV7-2	ASSIVGNTEAF